What follows describes a single TCR beta chain. The CDR3 has 15 residues. Germline-derived CDR1 and CDR2 are SGDLS and YYNGEE. Between the trimmed V and J ends, which lost 4 bases and 4 bases, there was a span of 12 bases. This record comes from a study of blood T cell repertoires in COVID-19. Study background: Acute-phase and convalescent COVID-19 samples originated in the United States, Italy and Spain. PBMCs, B-cell-depleted T cells, or T cells provided the cDNA or gDNA that made up the material.

In the original analysis: It was from reference gene primer amplification that nucleated cell counts were estimated. Method: immunoSEQ multiplex PCR; TCRdb's copy keeps in-frame clones and lacks some. V and J calls and clone size come straight from that table; D and trimming were deduced from the DNA. In the table there are roughly 110,000 clones, roughly 81% of which are singletons. The receptor was isolated from a human donor in a cohort sampled during active COVID-19. This rearrangement joins TRBV9 to TRBJ1-6; a possible D gene is TRBD1 (6 bases). Source material: peripheral blood. This CDR3 reads CASSPPGQYNSPLHF. CDR3 nucleotides: TGTGCCAGCAGCCCACCGGGACAATATAATTCACCCCTCCACTTT.